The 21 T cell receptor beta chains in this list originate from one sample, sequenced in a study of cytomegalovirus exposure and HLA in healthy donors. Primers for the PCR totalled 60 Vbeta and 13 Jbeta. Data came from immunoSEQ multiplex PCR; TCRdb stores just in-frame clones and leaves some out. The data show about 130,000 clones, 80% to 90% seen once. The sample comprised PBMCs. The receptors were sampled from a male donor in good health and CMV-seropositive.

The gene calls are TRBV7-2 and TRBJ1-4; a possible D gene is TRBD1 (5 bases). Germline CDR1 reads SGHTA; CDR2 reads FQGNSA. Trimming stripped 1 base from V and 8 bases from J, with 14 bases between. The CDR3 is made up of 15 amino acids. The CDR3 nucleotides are TGTGCCAGCAGCTTAGGGCTCGGGGGGGTCGAAAAACTGTTTTTT. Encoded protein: CASSLGLGGVEKLFF.

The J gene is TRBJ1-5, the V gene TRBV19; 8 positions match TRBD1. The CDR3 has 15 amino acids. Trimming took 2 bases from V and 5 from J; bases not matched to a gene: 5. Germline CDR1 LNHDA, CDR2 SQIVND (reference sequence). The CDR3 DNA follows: TGTGCCAGTAGTATACAGGGGGCAGGGGATCAGCCCCAGCATTTT. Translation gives CASSIQGAGDQPQHF. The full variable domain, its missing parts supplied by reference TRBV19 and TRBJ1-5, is DGGITQSPKYLFRKEGQNVTLSCEQNLNHDAMYWYRQDPGQGLRLIYYSQIVNDFQKGDIAEGYSVSREKKESFPLTVTSAQKNPTAFYLCASSIQGAGDQPQHFGDGTRLSIL.

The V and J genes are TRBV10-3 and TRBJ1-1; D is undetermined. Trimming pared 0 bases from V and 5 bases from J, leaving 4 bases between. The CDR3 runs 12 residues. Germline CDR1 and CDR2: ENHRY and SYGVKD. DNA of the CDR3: TGTGCCATCAGTGAGTCAGAGACTGAAGCTTTCTTT. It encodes CAISESETEAFF.

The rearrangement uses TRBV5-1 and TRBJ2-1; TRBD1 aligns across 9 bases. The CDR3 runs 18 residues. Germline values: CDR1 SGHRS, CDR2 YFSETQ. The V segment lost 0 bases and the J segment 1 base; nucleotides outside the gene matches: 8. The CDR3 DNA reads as TGCGCCAGCAGCTTGGGGACAGGGGACGGGCGGTCCTACAATGAGCAGTTCTTC. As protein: CASSLGTGDGRSYNEQFF.

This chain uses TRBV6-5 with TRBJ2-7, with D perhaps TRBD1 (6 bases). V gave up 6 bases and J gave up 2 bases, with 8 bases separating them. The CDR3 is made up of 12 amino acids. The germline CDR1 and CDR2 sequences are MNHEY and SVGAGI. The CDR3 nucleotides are TGTGCCAGCAGACAGGGACCCTACGAGCAGTACTTC. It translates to CASRQGPYEQYF.

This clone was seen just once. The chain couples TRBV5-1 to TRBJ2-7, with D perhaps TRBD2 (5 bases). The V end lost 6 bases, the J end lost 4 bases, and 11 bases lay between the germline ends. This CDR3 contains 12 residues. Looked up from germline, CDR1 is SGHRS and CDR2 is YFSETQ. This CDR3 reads CASKAAVYEQYF. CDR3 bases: TGCGCCAGCAAAGCGGCTGTATACGAGCAGTACTTC.

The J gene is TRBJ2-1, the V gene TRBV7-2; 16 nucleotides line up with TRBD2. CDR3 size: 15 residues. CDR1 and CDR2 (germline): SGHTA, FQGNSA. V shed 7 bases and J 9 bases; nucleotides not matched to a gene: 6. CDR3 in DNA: TGTGCCAGCAAGGGACTAGCGGGAGGGCCGGGTGAGCAGTTCTTC. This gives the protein CASKGLAGGPGEQFF.

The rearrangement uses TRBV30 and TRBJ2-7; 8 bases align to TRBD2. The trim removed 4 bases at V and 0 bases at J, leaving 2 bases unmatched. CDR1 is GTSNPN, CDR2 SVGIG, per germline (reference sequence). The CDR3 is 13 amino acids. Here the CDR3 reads CAWNSGDSYEQYF. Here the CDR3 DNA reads TGTGCCTGGAATAGCGGGGACTCCTACGAGCAGTACTTC.

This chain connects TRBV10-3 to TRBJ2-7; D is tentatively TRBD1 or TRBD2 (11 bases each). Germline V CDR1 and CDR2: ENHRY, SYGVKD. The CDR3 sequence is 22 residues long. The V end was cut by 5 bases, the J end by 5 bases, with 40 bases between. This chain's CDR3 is CAISPTGQGARLAGSGAHEQYF. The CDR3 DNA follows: TGTGCCATCAGTCCAACCGGACAGGGGGCTAGACTAGCGGGATCGGGAGCCCACGAGCAGTACTTC.

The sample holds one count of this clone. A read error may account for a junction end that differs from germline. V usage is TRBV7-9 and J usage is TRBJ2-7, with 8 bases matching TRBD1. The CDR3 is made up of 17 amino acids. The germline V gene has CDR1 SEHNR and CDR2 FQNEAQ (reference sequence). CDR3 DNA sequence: TGTTCCAGCAGCTTGCCGAACCGGGACAGGATTACCTACGAGCAGTACTTC. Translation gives CSSSLPNRDRITYEQYF.

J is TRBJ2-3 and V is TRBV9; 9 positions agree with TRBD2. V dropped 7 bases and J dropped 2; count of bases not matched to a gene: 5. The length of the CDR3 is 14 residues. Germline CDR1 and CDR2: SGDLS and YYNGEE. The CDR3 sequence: CASALAGDTDTQYF. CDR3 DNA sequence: TGTGCCAGCGCGTTAGCGGGAGACACAGATACGCAGTATTTT.

CDR3 DNA: TGTGCCAGCAGTAAAGGACTAGCGGATTACTACGAGCAGTACTTC. Translating it yields CASSKGLADYYEQYF. This chain joins TRBV28 and TRBJ2-7; 10 bases align to TRBD2. This CDR3 region has 15 residues. J gave up 3 bases and V 5 bases, and 7 bases lay outside the gene matches. From germline, CDR1 is MDHEN and CDR2 SYDVKM.

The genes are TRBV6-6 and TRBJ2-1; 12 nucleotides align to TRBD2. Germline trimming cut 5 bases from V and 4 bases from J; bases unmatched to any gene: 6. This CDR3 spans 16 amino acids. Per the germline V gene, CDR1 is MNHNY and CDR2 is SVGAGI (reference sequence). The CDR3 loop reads CASSRPGTSGYNEQFF. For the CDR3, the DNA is TGTGCCAGCAGTCGGCCCGGGACTAGCGGGTACAATGAGCAGTTCTTC.

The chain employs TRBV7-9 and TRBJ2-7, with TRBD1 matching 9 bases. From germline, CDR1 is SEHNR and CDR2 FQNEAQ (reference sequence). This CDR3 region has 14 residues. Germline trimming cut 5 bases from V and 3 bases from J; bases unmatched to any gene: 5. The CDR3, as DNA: TGTGCCAGCAGCCGAGACAGGGGGAACTACGAGCAGTACTTC. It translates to CASSRDRGNYEQYF.

The CDR3 here is CASSPRDRELPGYTF. CDR3 nucleotide sequence: TGTGCCAGCAGTCCCCGGGACAGGGAACTACCTGGCTACACCTTC. The chain employs TRBV28 and TRBJ1-2; TRBD1 matches 9 bases. The CDR3 is 15 residues long. The V gene's germline CDR1 is MDHEN and CDR2 SYDVKM. J lost 7 bases, V lost 5 bases, and 11 bases had no gene match.

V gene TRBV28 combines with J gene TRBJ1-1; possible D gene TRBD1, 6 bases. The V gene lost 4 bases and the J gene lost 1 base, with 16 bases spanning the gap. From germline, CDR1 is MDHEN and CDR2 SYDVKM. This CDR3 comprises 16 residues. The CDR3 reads CASSYPGGASNTEAFF. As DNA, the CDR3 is TGTGCCAGCAGTTACCCGGGGGGGGCTTCGAACACTGAAGCTTTCTTT.

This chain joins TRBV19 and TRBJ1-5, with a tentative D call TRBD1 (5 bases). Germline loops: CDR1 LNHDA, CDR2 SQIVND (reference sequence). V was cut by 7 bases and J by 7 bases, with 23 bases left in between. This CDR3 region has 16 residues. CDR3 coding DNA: TGTGCCAGTACGGAACAGGTTTATGGATTGGGACAGCCCCAGCATTTT. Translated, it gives CASTEQVYGLGQPQHF. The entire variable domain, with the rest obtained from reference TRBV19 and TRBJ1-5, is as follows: DGGITQSPKYLFRKEGQNVTLSCEQNLNHDAMYWYRQDPGQGLRLIYYSQIVNDFQKGDIAEGYSVSREKKESFPLTVTSAQKNPTAFYLCASTEQVYGLGQPQHFGDGTRLSIL.

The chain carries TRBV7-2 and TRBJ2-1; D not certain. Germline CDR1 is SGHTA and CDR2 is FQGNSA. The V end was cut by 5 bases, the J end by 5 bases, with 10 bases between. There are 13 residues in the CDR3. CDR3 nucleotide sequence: TGTGCCAGCAGCCTACAGTGGAACAATGAGCAGTTCTTC. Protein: CASSLQWNNEQFF. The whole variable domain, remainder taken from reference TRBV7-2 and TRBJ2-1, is GAGVSQSPSNKVTEKGKDVELRCDPISGHTALYWYRQSLGQGLEFLIYFQGNSAPDKSGLPSDRFSAERTGGSVSTLTIQRTQQEDSAVYLCASSLQWNNEQFFGPGTRLTVL.

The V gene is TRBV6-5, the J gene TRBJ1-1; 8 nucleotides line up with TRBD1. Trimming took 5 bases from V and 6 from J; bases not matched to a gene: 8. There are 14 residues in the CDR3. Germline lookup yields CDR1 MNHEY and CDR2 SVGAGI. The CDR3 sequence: CASSRDRRRAEAFF. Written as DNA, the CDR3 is TGTGCCAGCAGTAGGGACAGGAGACGTGCTGAAGCTTTCTTT.

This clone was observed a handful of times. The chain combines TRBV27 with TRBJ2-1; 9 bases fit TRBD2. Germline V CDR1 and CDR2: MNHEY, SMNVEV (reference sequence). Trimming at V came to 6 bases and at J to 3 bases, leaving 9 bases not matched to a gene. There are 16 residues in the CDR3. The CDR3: CASRDLLAGNYNEQFF. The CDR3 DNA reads TGTGCCAGCAGGGACCTTCTAGCGGGGAACTACAATGAGCAGTTCTTC.

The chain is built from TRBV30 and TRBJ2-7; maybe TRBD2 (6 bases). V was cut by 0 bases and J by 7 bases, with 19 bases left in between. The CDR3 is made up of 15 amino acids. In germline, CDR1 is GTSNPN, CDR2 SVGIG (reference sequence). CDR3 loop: CAWSVSGREVREQYF. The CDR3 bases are TGTGCCTGGAGTGTATCGGGCAGGGAGGTGCGAGAGCAGTACTTC.